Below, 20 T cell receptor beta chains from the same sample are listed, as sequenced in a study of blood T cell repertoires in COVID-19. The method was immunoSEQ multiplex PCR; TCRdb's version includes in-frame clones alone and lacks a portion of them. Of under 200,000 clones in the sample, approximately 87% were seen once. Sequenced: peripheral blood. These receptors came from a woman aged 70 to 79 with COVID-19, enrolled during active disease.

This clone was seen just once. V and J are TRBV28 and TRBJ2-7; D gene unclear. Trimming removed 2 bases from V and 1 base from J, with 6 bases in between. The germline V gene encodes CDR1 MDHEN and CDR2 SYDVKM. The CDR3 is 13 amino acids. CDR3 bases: TGTGCCAGCAGTTTAGGGCCGTCCTACGAGCAGTACTTC. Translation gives CASSLGPSYEQYF.

In nucleotides, the CDR3 is TGTGCCAGCAGCTTAGGAGGGCAGGGGGAAGGAAGCAATCAGCCCCAGCATTTT. Protein: CASSLGGQGEGSNQPQHF. This chain joins TRBV7-2 and TRBJ1-5; TRBD1 aligns across 7 bases. CDR1 SGHTA and CDR2 FQGNSA come from the germline V gene. The trim removed 1 base at V and 1 base at J, leaving 10 bases unmatched. There are 18 residues in the CDR3. The entire variable domain, with the rest obtained from reference TRBV7-2 and TRBJ1-5, is as follows: GAGVSQSPSNKVTEKGKDVELRCDPISGHTALYWYRQSLGQGLEFLIYFQGNSAPDKSGLPSDRFSAERTGGSVSTLTIQRTQQEDSAVYLCASSLGGQGEGSNQPQHFGDGTRLSIL.

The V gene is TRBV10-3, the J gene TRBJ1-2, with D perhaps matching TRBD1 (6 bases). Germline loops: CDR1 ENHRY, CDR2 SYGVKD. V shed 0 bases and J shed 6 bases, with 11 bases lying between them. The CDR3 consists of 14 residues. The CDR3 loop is CAISESPGAHGYTF. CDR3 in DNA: TGTGCCATCAGTGAGTCACCAGGGGCGCATGGCTACACCTTC.

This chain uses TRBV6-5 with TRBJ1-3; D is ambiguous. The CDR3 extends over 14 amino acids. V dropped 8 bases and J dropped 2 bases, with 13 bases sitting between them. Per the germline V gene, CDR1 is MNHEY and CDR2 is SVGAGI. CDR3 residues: CASASGGAGNTIYF. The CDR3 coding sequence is TGTGCCAGCGCTTCAGGAGGTGCTGGAAACACCATATATTTT.

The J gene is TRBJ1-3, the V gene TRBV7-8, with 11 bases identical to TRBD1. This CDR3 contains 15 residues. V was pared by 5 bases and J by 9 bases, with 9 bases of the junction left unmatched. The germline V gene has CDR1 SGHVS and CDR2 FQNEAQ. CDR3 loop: CASSLGGTGGSTIYF. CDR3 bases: TGTGCCAGCAGCCTTGGGGGGACAGGGGGTAGCACCATATATTTT.

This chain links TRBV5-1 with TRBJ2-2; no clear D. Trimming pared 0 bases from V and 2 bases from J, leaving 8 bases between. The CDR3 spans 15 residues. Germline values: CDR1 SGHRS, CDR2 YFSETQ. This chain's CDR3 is CASSLVADNTGELFF. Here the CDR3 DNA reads TGCGCCAGCAGCTTGGTCGCAGATAACACCGGGGAGCTGTTTTTT.

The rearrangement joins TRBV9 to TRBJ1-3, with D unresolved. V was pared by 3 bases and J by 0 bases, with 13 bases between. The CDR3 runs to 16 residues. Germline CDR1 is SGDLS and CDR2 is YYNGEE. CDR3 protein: CASSAGLASSGNTIYF. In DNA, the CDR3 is TGTGCCAGCAGCGCTGGACTTGCCAGCTCTGGAAACACCATATATTTT.

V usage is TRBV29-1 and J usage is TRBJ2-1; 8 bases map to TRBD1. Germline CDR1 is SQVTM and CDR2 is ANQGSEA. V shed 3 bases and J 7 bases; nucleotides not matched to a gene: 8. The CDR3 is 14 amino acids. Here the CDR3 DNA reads TGCAGCGTTGACCCTCGACAGGGGACAAATGAGCAGTTCTTC. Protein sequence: CSVDPRQGTNEQFF.

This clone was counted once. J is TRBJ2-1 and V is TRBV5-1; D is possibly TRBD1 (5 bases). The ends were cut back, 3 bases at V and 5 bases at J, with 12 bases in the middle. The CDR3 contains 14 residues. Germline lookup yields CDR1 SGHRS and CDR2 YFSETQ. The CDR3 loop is CASSSGIGHNEQFF. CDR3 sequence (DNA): TGCGCCAGCAGCTCAGGGATTGGCCACAATGAGCAGTTCTTC.

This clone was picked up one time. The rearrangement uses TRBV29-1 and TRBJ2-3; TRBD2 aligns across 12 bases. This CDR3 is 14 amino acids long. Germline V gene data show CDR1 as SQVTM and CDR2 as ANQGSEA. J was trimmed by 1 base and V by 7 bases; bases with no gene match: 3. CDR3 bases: TGCAGCGGCCGACTAGCGGGGGGCACAGATACGCAGTATTTT. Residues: CSGRLAGGTDTQYF.

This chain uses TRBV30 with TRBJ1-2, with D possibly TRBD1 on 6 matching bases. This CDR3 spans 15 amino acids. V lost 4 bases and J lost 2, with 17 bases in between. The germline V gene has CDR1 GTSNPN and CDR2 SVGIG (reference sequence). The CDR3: CAWNRQGGTNYGYTF. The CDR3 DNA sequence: TGTGCCTGGAATCGTCAAGGGGGAACCAACTATGGCTACACCTTC.

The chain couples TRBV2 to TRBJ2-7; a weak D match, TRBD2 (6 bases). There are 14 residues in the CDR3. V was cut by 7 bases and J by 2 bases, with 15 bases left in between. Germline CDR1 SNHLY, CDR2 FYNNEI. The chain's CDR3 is CASTLGRQAYEQYF. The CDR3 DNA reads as TGTGCCAGCACTCTAGGGAGGCAAGCCTACGAGCAGTACTTC.

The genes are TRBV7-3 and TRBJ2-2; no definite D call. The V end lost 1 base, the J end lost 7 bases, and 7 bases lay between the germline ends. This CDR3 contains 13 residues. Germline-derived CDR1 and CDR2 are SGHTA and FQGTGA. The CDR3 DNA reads TGTGCCAGCAGCTTAATTTTGAGCGGGGAGCTGTTTTTT. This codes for CASSLILSGELFF.

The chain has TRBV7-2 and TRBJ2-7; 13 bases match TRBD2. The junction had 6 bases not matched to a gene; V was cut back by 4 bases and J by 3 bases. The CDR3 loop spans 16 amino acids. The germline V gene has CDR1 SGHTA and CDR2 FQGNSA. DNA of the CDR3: TGTGCCAGCAGCTCCCAACTAGCGGGGGGGATCTACGAGCAGTACTTC. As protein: CASSSQLAGGIYEQYF.

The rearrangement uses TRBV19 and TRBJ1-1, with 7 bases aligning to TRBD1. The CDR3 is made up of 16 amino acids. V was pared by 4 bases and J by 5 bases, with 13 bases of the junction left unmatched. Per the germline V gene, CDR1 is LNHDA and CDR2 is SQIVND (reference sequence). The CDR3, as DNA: TGTGCCAGTAGTACGGAGACCGGGACACAGGGGACTGAAGCTTTCTTT. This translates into CASSTETGTQGTEAFF.

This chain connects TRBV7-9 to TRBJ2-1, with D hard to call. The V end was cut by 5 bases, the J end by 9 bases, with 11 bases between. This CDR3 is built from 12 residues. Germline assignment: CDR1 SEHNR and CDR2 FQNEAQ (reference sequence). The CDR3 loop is CASSQATSEQFF. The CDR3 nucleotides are TGTGCCAGCAGCCAAGCCACGAGTGAGCAGTTCTTC.

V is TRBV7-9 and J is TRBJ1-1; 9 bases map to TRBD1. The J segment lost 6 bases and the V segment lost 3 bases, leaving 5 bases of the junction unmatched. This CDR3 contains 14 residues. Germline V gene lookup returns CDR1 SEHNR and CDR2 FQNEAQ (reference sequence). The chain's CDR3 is CASSFPGQGSEAFF. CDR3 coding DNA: TGTGCCAGCAGCTTCCCGGGACAGGGCTCTGAAGCTTTCTTT. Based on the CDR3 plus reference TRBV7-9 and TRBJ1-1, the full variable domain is DTGVSQNPRHKITKRGQNVTFRCDPISEHNRLYWYRQTLGQGPEFLTYFQNEAQLEKSRLLSDRFSAERPKGSFSTLEIQRTEQGDSAMYLCASSFPGQGSEAFFGQGTRLTVV.

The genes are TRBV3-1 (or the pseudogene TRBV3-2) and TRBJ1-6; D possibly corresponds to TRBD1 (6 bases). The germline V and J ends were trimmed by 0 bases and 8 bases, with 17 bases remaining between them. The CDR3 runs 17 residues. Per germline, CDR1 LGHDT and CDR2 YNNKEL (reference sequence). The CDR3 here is CASSQDGSVGGYSPLHF. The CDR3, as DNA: TGTGCCAGCAGCCAAGATGGGAGTGTTGGGGGCTATTCACCCCTCCACTTT.

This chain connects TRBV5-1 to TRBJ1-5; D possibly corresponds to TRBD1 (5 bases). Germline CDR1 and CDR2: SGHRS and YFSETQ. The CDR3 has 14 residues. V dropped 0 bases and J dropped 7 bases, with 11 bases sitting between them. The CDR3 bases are TGCGCCAGCAGCTTGGAGCGGGGCGGACAGCCCCAGCATTTT. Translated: CASSLERGGQPQHF. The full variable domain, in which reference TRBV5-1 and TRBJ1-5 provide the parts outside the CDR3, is KAGVTQTPRYLIKTRGQQVTLSCSPISGHRSVSWYQQTPGQGLQFLFEYFSETQRNKGNFPGRFSGRQFSNSRSEMNVSTLELGDSALYLCASSLERGGQPQHFGDGTRLSIL.

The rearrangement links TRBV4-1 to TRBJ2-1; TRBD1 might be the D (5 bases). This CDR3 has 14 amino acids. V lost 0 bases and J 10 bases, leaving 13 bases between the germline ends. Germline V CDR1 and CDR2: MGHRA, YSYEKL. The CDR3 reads CASSQEERGREQFF. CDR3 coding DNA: TGCGCCAGCAGCCAAGAGGAAAGGGGTAGGGAGCAGTTCTTC.